The 23 T cell receptor beta chains below come from one sample, sequenced in a study of T cell responses to AZD1222 COVID-19 vaccine. Profiling relied on immunoSEQ multiplex PCR, and the TCRdb table lists in-frame clones only, not all of them. Of roughly 150,000 clones listed, approximately 91% are singletons. This specimen was peripheral blood, taken 28 days after the second AZD1222 dose. The receptors come from an adult who received the AZD1222 COVID-19 vaccine.

This clone has a single count. The rearrangement joins TRBV11-2 to TRBJ2-1; the D gene is possibly TRBD1 (6 bases). CDR1 is SGHAT, CDR2 FQNNGV, per germline. The CDR3 has 14 amino acids. V was shortened by 4 bases and J by 5 bases, with 12 bases between the two germline ends. The CDR3 protein is CASSSRTVDNEQFF. CDR3 nucleotide sequence: TGTGCCAGCAGCTCGAGGACAGTCGACAATGAGCAGTTCTTC.

V gene TRBV6-2 or TRBV6-3 combines with J gene TRBJ1-5; 8 nucleotides align to TRBD1. CDR3 size: 16 residues. Germline CDR1 MNHEY, CDR2 SVGEGT. Unmatched junction bases numbered 10, after V lost 2 bases and J lost 7 bases. CDR3 coding DNA: TGTGCCAGCAGTTACGAAGGACAGGGCCCAACCCAGCCCCAGCATTTT. This codes for CASSYEGQGPTQPQHF.

CDR3 sequence reads: CATAIWGTEASQETQYF. For the CDR3, the DNA is TGTGCCACCGCGATATGGGGGACGGAGGCATCACAAGAGACCCAGTACTTC. The chain combines TRBV15 with TRBJ2-5, with D perhaps being TRBD1 or TRBD2 (5 bases each). Germline CDR1 LNHNV, CDR2 YYDKDF (reference sequence). V shed 8 bases and J shed 2 bases, with 24 bases lying between them. This CDR3 region has 17 residues.

The chain carries TRBV5-6 and TRBJ1-3; D unresolved. In germline, CDR1 is SGHDT, CDR2 YYEEEE. V lost 0 bases and J 2 bases, leaving 6 bases between the germline ends. The CDR3 is made up of 14 amino acids. The CDR3 region is CASSLGGTGNTIYF. CDR3 sequence (DNA): TGTGCCAGCAGCTTGGGGGGAACTGGAAACACCATATATTTT.

The gene calls are TRBV29-1 and TRBJ2-5; the D is unclear. V lost 5 bases and J 1 base, leaving 8 bases between the germline ends. From germline, CDR1 is SQVTM and CDR2 ANQGSEA. The CDR3 is 12 amino acids. This CDR3 reads CSVTAAQETQYF. CDR3 in DNA: TGCAGCGTTACGGCAGCCCAAGAGACCCAGTACTTC.

The J gene is TRBJ1-3, the V gene TRBV9; 7 bases are shared with TRBD1. J gave up 0 bases and V 6 bases, and 12 bases lay outside the gene matches. Germline V gene sequence: CDR1 SGDLS, CDR2 YYNGEE. This CDR3 spans 17 amino acids. The CDR3 DNA follows: TGTGCCAGCACCCCTTTTAGCGCAGGGGGCTCTGGAAACACCATATATTTT. This translates into CASTPFSAGGSGNTIYF.

The chain links TRBV5-4 to TRBJ2-1; 7 bases agree with TRBD1. After removal of 4 bases from V and 8 bases from J, the junction contained 12 bases not matched to a gene. The CDR3 length is 15 residues. Germline V gives CDR1 SGHNT, CDR2 YYREEE (reference sequence). CDR3 nucleotide sequence: TGTGCCAGCAGCGAAGTTACAGGGGTTAGGGATGAGCAGTTCTTC. Protein: CASSEVTGVRDEQFF.

This clone was seen a single time. This chain links TRBV19 with TRBJ1-4, with 8 nucleotides matching TRBD1. This CDR3 is 16 amino acids long. Per the germline V gene, CDR1 is LNHDA and CDR2 is SQIVND (reference sequence). V was pared by 5 bases and J by 6 bases, with 11 bases of the junction left unmatched. CDR3 DNA sequence: TGTGCCAGTAGTGTGACCAGGGGGCTGTCTGATGAAAAACTGTTTTTT. Translating it yields CASSVTRGLSDEKLFF.

This chain uses TRBV19 with TRBJ1-1, with 7 bases lining up with TRBD1. Unmatched junction bases numbered 4, after V lost 2 bases and J lost 1 base. The germline V gene has CDR1 LNHDA and CDR2 SQIVND (reference sequence). CDR3 size: 15 residues. CDR3 in amino acids: CASSITGVGNTEAFF. The CDR3 DNA follows: TGTGCCAGTAGTATAACAGGGGTTGGGAACACTGAAGCTTTCTTT.

CDR3 nucleotide sequence: TGTGCCAGCAGCGTAGGAGGGGAGGACATTCAGTACTTC. This translates into CASSVGGEDIQYF. V and J are TRBV9 and TRBJ2-4, with D possibly TRBD2 on 6 matching bases. Germline V gene sequence: CDR1 SGDLS, CDR2 YYNGEE. This CDR3 comprises 13 residues. With 0 bases removed from V and 8 bases from J, the gap between germline ends came to 9 bases.

The chain couples TRBV4-2 to TRBJ2-7; D call uncertain. Germline V gene sequence: CDR1 LGHNA, CDR2 YNFKEQ. The CDR3 length is 15 residues. V lost 0 bases to trimming and J lost 2 bases, with 11 bases between them. The CDR3 sequence is CASSQDSRETYEQYF. The CDR3 DNA reads TGTGCCAGCAGCCAAGATAGTCGAGAAACCTACGAGCAGTACTTC.

The V call is TRBV27, the J call TRBJ2-7, with TRBD1 identical over 9 bases. V lost 5 bases, J lost 7 bases, and 12 bases stayed unmatched. CDR1 and CDR2 from the germline V gene are MNHEY and SMNVEV (reference sequence). CDR3 length: 15 amino acids. CDR3 nucleotides: TGTGCCAGCAGTCCTCCGGGACAGGGACTTCGGGAGCAGTACTTC. It encodes CASSPPGQGLREQYF.

This clone has just one count. The rearrangement joins TRBV30 to TRBJ2-7; unclear D gene. This CDR3 region has 12 residues. CDR1 GTSNPN and CDR2 SVGIG come from the germline V gene (reference sequence). V was shortened by 2 bases and J by 5 bases, with 10 bases between the two germline ends. The CDR3 protein is CAWSRSPNEQYF. In DNA form, the CDR3 reads TGTGCCTGGAGTAGGAGCCCCAACGAGCAGTACTTC.

As DNA, the CDR3 is TGTGCCAGCAGTGACACCAGGGGCGAGCAGTACTTC. Its protein product is CASSDTRGEQYF. The rearrangement uses TRBV6-4 and TRBJ2-7, with D maybe TRBD1 (6 bases). Deletions cut 2 bases from V and 6 bases from J, with 8 bases between. This CDR3 contains 12 residues. Looked up from germline, CDR1 is MRHNA and CDR2 is SNTAGT.

The rearrangement uses TRBV2 and TRBJ1-3; maybe TRBD1 (5 bases). V lost 7 bases and J 3 bases, leaving 10 bases between the germline ends. The germline CDR1 and CDR2 sequences are SNHLY and FYNNEI. This CDR3 spans 13 amino acids. The CDR3 region is CASNRDGGNTIYF. CDR3 bases: TGTGCCAGCAATCGGGACGGTGGAAACACCATATATTTT. The whole variable domain, filled in from reference TRBV2 and TRBJ1-3, reads EPEVTQTPSHQVTQMGQEVILRCVPISNHLYFYWYRQILGQKVEFLVSFYNNEISEKSEIFDDQFSVERPDGSNFTLKIRSTKLEDSAMYFCASNRDGGNTIYFGEGSWLTVV.

V gene TRBV30 combines with J gene TRBJ1-1, with a possible D match to TRBD1 (6 bases). Between the trimmed V and J ends, which lost 0 bases and 5 bases, there was a span of 16 bases. Germline CDR1 reads GTSNPN; CDR2 reads SVGIG (reference sequence). There are 15 residues in the CDR3. CDR3 sequence reads: CAWSVPGGGGTEAFF. In DNA, the CDR3 is TGTGCCTGGAGTGTACCGGGCGGGGGCGGTACTGAAGCTTTCTTT.

This clone was observed a few times. V gene TRBV30 combines with J gene TRBJ1-5, with no clear D. From germline, CDR1 is GTSNPN and CDR2 SVGIG (reference sequence). V lost 4 bases to trimming and J lost 0 bases, with 7 bases between them. The CDR3 totals 13 residues. CDR3: CAWTPSSNQPQHF. In DNA, the CDR3 is TGTGCCTGGACCCCCAGTAGCAATCAGCCCCAGCATTTT.

The CDR3 spells CSVARTQGNTEAFF. DNA of the CDR3: TGCAGCGTTGCCCGCACACAGGGGAACACTGAAGCTTTCTTT. The gene calls are TRBV29-1 and TRBJ1-1, with TRBD1 as a possible D gene (6 bases). Trimming shortened V by 4 bases and J by 1 base, and 13 bases separated the two germline ends. Per germline, CDR1 SQVTM and CDR2 ANQGSEA. This CDR3 is built from 14 residues. Complete variable domain (other parts from reference TRBV29-1 and TRBJ1-1): SAVISQKPSRDICQRGTSLTIQCQVDSQVTMMFWYRQQPGQSLTLIATANQGSEATYESGFVIDKFPISRPNLTFSTLTVSNMSPEDSSIYLCSVARTQGNTEAFFGQGTRLTVV.

The rearrangement joins TRBV4-2 to TRBJ2-2; 11 nucleotides match TRBD2. The CDR3 runs 20 residues. J gave up 0 bases and V 4 bases, and 13 bases lay outside the gene matches. Germline CDR1 reads LGHNA; CDR2 reads YNFKEQ. CDR3 nucleotide sequence: TGTGCCAGCAGCCGCCCTGGGGGATCGACTAGCGGGGCGAACACCGGGGAGCTGTTTTTT. Translated, it gives CASSRPGGSTSGANTGELFF.

The chain is built from TRBV6-2 or TRBV6-3 and TRBJ1-1, with 10 bases matching TRBD1. The germline V gene encodes CDR1 MNHEY and CDR2 SVGEGT. The CDR3 spans 16 residues. V shed 5 bases, J shed 3 bases, and the junction held 9 bases outside the gene matches. The CDR3 here is CASSQRDRGLHTEAFF. The CDR3 nucleotides are TGTGCCAGCAGTCAAAGGGACAGGGGTTTACACACTGAAGCTTTCTTT.

The V gene is TRBV9, the J gene TRBJ1-1; D gene uncertain. Trimming removed 0 bases from V and 8 bases from J, with 20 bases in between. The CDR3 has 16 amino acids. In germline, CDR1 is SGDLS, CDR2 YYNGEE. CDR3 DNA: TGTGCCAGCAGCGTAGGTCTACGAGAGAGGGAACTGGAAGCTTTCTTT. Its protein product is CASSVGLRERELEAFF.

The chain carries TRBV10-3 and TRBJ2-2; 9 bases match TRBD1. Germline V gene data show CDR1 as ENHRY and CDR2 as SYGVKD. This CDR3 spans 14 amino acids. The V and J ends lost 11 bases and 5 bases, in that order; junction bases with no gene match: 9. In DNA, the CDR3 is TGTGCCGCATTGGGACAGGGACAAACCGGGGAGCTGTTTTTT. As protein: CAALGQGQTGELFF.

The chain carries TRBV30 and TRBJ1-5; D not certain. Trimming removed 2 bases at V and 7 bases at J, with 15 bases between. Germline V gives CDR1 GTSNPN, CDR2 SVGIG (reference sequence). This CDR3 region has 14 residues. The CDR3 DNA reads TGTGCCTGGAGTACCCGTGGTCCCAGGCAGCCCCAGCATTTT. Translation gives CAWSTRGPRQPQHF. Supplemented by reference TRBV30 and TRBJ1-5, the full variable domain reads SQTIHQWPATLVQPVGSPLSLECTVEGTSNPNLYWYRQAAGRGLQLLFYSVGIGQISSEVPQNLSASRPQDRQFILSSKKLLLSDSGFYLCAWSTRGPRQPQHFGDGTRLSIL.